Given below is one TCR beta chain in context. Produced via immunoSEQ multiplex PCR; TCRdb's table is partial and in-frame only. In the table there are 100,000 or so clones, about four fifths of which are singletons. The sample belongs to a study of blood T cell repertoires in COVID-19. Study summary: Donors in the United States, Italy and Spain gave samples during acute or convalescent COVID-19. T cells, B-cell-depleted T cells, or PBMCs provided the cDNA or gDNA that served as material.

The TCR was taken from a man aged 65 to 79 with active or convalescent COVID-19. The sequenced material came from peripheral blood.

In DNA, the CDR3 is TGTGCCAGCAGTCGCGACACAGATACGCAGTATTTT. Amino acid sequence: CASSRDTDTQYF. The V and J genes are TRBV5-4 and TRBJ2-3; D not certain. Between the trimmed V and J ends, which lost 5 bases and 2 bases, there was a span of 6 bases. Germline-derived CDR1 and CDR2 are SGHNT and YYREEE (reference sequence). The CDR3 has 12 amino acids.